Listed here are 4 T cell receptor beta chains from one sample, sequenced in a study of T cell repertoires in cytomegalovirus infection. These receptors have no identified antigens. One entry per CDR3 protein results from TCRdb running MiXCR on the reads. The table records 340,000 or so distinct CDR3 sequences, 20% to 25% of them present only once. The specimen comprised cultured PBMCs, sampled from culture after CMV antigen stimulation. All receptors derive from a human donor in good health (CMV status not recorded). Some clones in this sample may be carry-over from other donors' samples.

The sample holds many counts of this clonotype. V and J are TRBV11-2 and TRBJ2-5; tentatively, D is TRBD2 (5 bases). The V gene's germline CDR1 is SGHAT and CDR2 FQNNGV. Trimming took 3 bases from V and 3 from J, leaving 11 bases between them. This CDR3 contains 14 residues. The CDR3 reads CASSFGGTKETQYF. CDR3 DNA sequence: TGTGCCAGCAGCTTCGGAGGAACGAAAGAGACCCAGTACTTC.

The genes are TRBV20-1 and TRBJ1-2; maybe TRBD1 (6 bases). This CDR3 has 16 amino acids. CDR1 and CDR2 (germline): DFQATT, SNEGSKA (reference sequence). V gave up 2 bases and J gave up 1 base, with 17 bases separating them. For the CDR3, the DNA is TGCAGTGCTAGAACCTGGGGGGCCGTCGATAACTATGGCTACACCTTC. The encoded protein is CSARTWGAVDNYGYTF.

This rearrangement joins TRBV7-6 to TRBJ2-3, with D possibly matching TRBD2 (5 bases). Deletions cut 4 bases from V and 2 bases from J, with 13 bases between. The CDR3 extends over 15 amino acids. From germline, CDR1 is SGHVS and CDR2 FNYEAQ. CDR3 coding DNA: TGTGCCAGCAGCTCCCCTAGCAGGAACACAGATACGCAGTATTTT. Encoded protein: CASSSPSRNTDTQYF.

This clonotype appeared a few times. No DNA is shown, since the ends of the CDR3 on it are uncertain; the CDR3 is the one TCRdb lists. The chain's CDR3 is CASSFGAGYEQYF. This rearrangement joins TRBV27 to TRBJ2-7; the table's D call, TRBD1, was not checked against the DNA. The CDR3 has 13 residues if both end residues are counted. Per germline, CDR1 MNHEY and CDR2 SMNVEV (reference sequence).